Shown below are 27 T cell receptor beta chains from a single sample sequenced in a study of Tregs in tolerant kidney transplant recipients. These receptors have no known antigen. CFSE-labeled recipient PBMCs were cultured more than five days with irradiated graft donor PBMCs, then FACS-sorted. TCRdb's table, derived via immunoSEQ multiplex PCR, lists solely in-frame clones and lacks some. The sample lists about 8,300 clones; nearly 35% were seen once. The sample in question was CD8+ T cells from blood cultured with allogeneic cells, obtained before the transplant. The receptor source for this set is a human patient who received a combined kidney and bone marrow transplant.

V gene TRBV11-1 combines with J gene TRBJ1-3; 9 bases align to TRBD1. Trimming at V came to 4 bases and at J to 0 bases, leaving 1 base not matched to a gene. This CDR3 comprises 15 residues. The germline V gene encodes CDR1 SGHAT and CDR2 FQDESV (reference sequence). CDR3 sequence reads: CASSSDRGSGNTIYF. The CDR3 DNA reads TGTGCCAGCAGCTCGGACAGGGGCTCTGGAAACACCATATATTTT.

The J gene is TRBJ2-4, the V gene TRBV13; TRBD2 might be the D (6 bases). The germline V gene has CDR1 PRHDT and CDR2 FYEKMQ (reference sequence). This CDR3 spans 15 amino acids. Trimming cost V 2 bases and J 9 bases, with 17 bases left between them. This CDR3 is CASSLTVGSGSIQYF. CDR3 sequence (DNA): TGTGCCAGCAGCTTAACGGTCGGGAGCGGAAGCATTCAGTACTTC.

The chain carries TRBV6-1 and TRBJ1-2; the D is unclear. The CDR3 runs 14 residues. Germline lookup yields CDR1 MNHNS and CDR2 SASEGT. V was shortened by 5 bases and J by 5 bases, with 15 bases between the two germline ends. The DNA for the CDR3 is TGTGCCAGCAGTCCATCCCTGAGAGGGTATGGCTACACCTTC. Protein: CASSPSLRGYGYTF.

In the case of this clone: The sample contains more than one DNA sequence encoding this CDR3. The chain uses TRBV6-1 and TRBJ2-7; tentatively, D is TRBD2 (5 bases). This CDR3 has 14 residues. Germline lookup yields CDR1 MNHNS and CDR2 SASEGT. Trimming cost V 10 bases and J 4 bases, with 20 bases left between them. The CDR3 sequence: CAINVRETAYEQYF. The CDR3 DNA is TGTGCCATTAATGTAAGGGAGACGGCATACGAGCAGTACTTC.

J is TRBJ1-1 and V is TRBV27; unclear D gene. Germline V gene lookup returns CDR1 MNHEY and CDR2 SMNVEV (reference sequence). Trimming removed 5 bases at V and 6 bases at J, with 13 bases between. This CDR3 comprises 13 residues. The CDR3: CASSQVGNAEAFF. The CDR3 nucleotides read TGTGCCAGCAGTCAGGTCGGTAACGCTGAAGCTTTCTTT.

The rearrangement links TRBV27 to TRBJ2-1; TRBD2 is a possible D gene (5 bases). The CDR3 is 12 residues long. Trimming removed 5 bases from V and 10 bases from J, with 12 bases in between. From germline, CDR1 is MNHEY and CDR2 SMNVEV (reference sequence). CDR3 protein: CASSDGNREQFF. The CDR3 region has the DNA TGTGCCAGCAGTGACGGGAATCGCGAGCAGTTCTTC.

J is TRBJ2-1 and V is TRBV19, with 8 bases lining up with TRBD2. In germline, CDR1 is LNHDA, CDR2 SQIVND (reference sequence). The V segment lost 5 bases and the J segment 2 bases; nucleotides outside the gene matches: 5. This CDR3 has 15 residues. The CDR3 here is CASSQGTRAYNEQFF. For the CDR3, the DNA is TGTGCCAGTAGTCAAGGGACTAGGGCCTACAATGAGCAGTTCTTC.

The rearrangement links TRBV4-3 to TRBJ2-5; 8 nucleotides agree with TRBD1. Germline CDR1 reads LGHNA; CDR2 reads YSLEER. The CDR3 spans 14 residues. The junction had 7 bases not matched to a gene; V was cut back by 6 bases and J by 4 bases. The CDR3: CASRLTGVAETQYF. CDR3 DNA: TGCGCCAGCAGGTTGACAGGGGTGGCAGAGACCCAGTACTTC.

This chain connects TRBV27 to TRBJ2-3; 12 bases line up with TRBD2. This CDR3 is 17 amino acids long. The V gene's germline CDR1 is MNHEY and CDR2 SMNVEV (reference sequence). The ends lost 4 bases at V and 4 bases at J; junction bases unmatched: 9. In DNA, the CDR3 is TGTGCCAGCAGTTGGCTGCTAGCGGGAGGGCCTGCAGATACGCAGTATTTT. It encodes CASSWLLAGGPADTQYF.

This chain links TRBV4-2 with TRBJ2-7, with 7 bases matching TRBD1. Germline loops: CDR1 LGHNA, CDR2 YNFKEQ. The CDR3 is made up of 16 amino acids. With 2 bases clipped from V and 5 bases from J, the junction kept 12 bases outside the gene matches. The CDR3 protein is CASSQPRDSNRDEQYF. The CDR3 coding sequence is TGTGCCAGCAGCCAACCCCGGGACAGCAATCGGGACGAGCAGTACTTC.

This clone was seen a few times. This may be a read error: a much more frequent sequence differs by one nucleotide. This chain connects TRBV29-1 to TRBJ1-2; D remains unclear. This CDR3 contains 13 residues. The germline CDR1 and CDR2 sequences are SQVTM and ANQGSEA. CDR3 loop: CSFGPSTSYGYPF. The DNA for the CDR3 is TGCAGCTTTGGCCCTTCGACATCCTATGGCTACCCCTTC.

This sequence joins TRBV30 and TRBJ2-7; 9 positions agree with TRBD2. V gave up 2 bases and J gave up 6 bases; unmatched junction bases: 8. The CDR3 is 14 residues long. Germline CDR1 is GTSNPN and CDR2 is SVGIG (reference sequence). This CDR3 is CAWSFGGGAAEQYF. In nucleotides, the CDR3 is TGTGCCTGGAGTTTTGGCGGGGGGGCGGCCGAGCAGTACTTC.

The chain is built from TRBV4-2 and TRBJ2-5, with no clear D. The J call may be wrong; the DNA end is better matched by TRBJ2-7. The CDR3 extends over 16 amino acids. The germline gives CDR1 LGHNA, CDR2 YNFKEQ. In DNA form, the CDR3 reads TGTGCCAGCAGCCAAGGTTCAGGCAGGCGATTCTACGAGCAGTACTTC. Its protein product is CASSQGSGRRFYEQYF.

This clone was observed a few times. The gene calls are TRBV4-1 and TRBJ2-1; 15 bases map to TRBD2. Unmatched junction bases numbered 8, after V lost 3 bases and J lost 2 bases. CDR3 length: 19 residues. Germline V gene sequence: CDR1 MGHRA, CDR2 YSYEKL. The CDR3 spells CASSHPGLAGGPTYNEQFF. The CDR3 DNA is TGCGCCAGCAGCCATCCTGGACTAGCGGGAGGGCCAACCTACAATGAGCAGTTCTTC.

This clone was seen only once. The J gene is TRBJ1-1, the V gene TRBV6-6, with D uncertain. V lost 4 bases and J lost 0, with 6 bases in between. This CDR3 is built from 13 residues. Germline V gene lookup returns CDR1 MNHNY and CDR2 SVGAGI (reference sequence). CDR3 nucleotide sequence: TGTGCCAGCAGTTCCCCGGTGAACACTGAAGCTTTCTTT. Its protein product is CASSSPVNTEAFF.

This chain joins TRBV7-8 and TRBJ2-2, with TRBD2 matching 7 bases. Per germline, CDR1 SGHVS and CDR2 FQNEAQ. The V gene end was trimmed by 1 base and the J gene end by 6 bases; junction bases not matched to a gene: 5. The CDR3 is made up of 15 amino acids. The CDR3 sequence: CASSLVRGGAGELFF. Here the CDR3 DNA reads TGTGCCAGCAGCTTAGTACGGGGAGGGGCCGGGGAGCTGTTTTTT.

At least ten counts were recorded for this clone. The V call is TRBV6-1, the J call TRBJ2-7; maybe TRBD2 (6 bases). There are 14 residues in the CDR3. Germline CDR1 reads MNHNS; CDR2 reads SASEGT. V was shortened by 5 bases and J by 6 bases, with 17 bases between the two germline ends. The CDR3 nucleotides are TGTGCCAGCAGTTGGGTGGGGACTGGGGGCGAGCAGTACTTC. Its protein product is CASSWVGTGGEQYF.

By sample share, this clone is medium-sized (0.01 to 0.1%). The chain is built from TRBV7-9 and TRBJ1-1; D gene unclear. V lost 3 bases, J lost 4 bases, and 9 bases lay in between. The CDR3 consists of 13 residues. Germline CDR1 is SEHNR and CDR2 is FQNEAQ (reference sequence). CDR3 nucleotides: TGTGCCAGCAGCTTCGGTACGTCCACTGAAGCTTTCTTT. Residues: CASSFGTSTEAFF.

This clone was observed once. The V and J genes are TRBV27 and TRBJ2-7; 7 bases match TRBD1. With V trimmed by 5 bases and J by 7 bases, 8 bases remained unmatched. Germline V gene lookup returns CDR1 MNHEY and CDR2 SMNVEV (reference sequence). The CDR3 consists of 13 residues. The CDR3 nucleotides read TGTGCCAGCAGTCTCACAGGGGTGAGGGAGCAGTACTTC. This translates into CASSLTGVREQYF.

V gene TRBV27 combines with J gene TRBJ2-7, with TRBD2 matching over 11 bases. The CDR3 extends over 15 amino acids. Germline loops: CDR1 MNHEY, CDR2 SMNVEV (reference sequence). J was trimmed by 2 bases and V by 5 bases; bases with no gene match: 5. CDR3 in amino acids: CASSLAGGSAYEQYF. The CDR3 nucleotides read TGTGCCAGCAGTCTAGCGGGGGGCAGTGCCTACGAGCAGTACTTC.

A word on this clone: This may be a read error, as it is one base from a much larger clone. The rearrangement joins TRBV4-2 to TRBJ2-7, with a tentative D call TRBD1 (6 bases). The CDR3 is 15 residues long. From germline, CDR1 is LGHNA and CDR2 YNFKEQ. Trimming cost V 1 base and J 2 bases, with 12 bases left between them. For the CDR3, the DNA is TGTGCCAGCAGCCAAGTTCAGGGGCACCCCTACGAGCAGTACTTC. Encoded protein: CASSQVQGHPYEQYF.

This clone occurred a few times. DNA for the CDR3: TGTGCCAGCAGCTTAGCCCCCCTTCTAGCGGACATATACAATGAGCAGTTCTTC. Encoded protein: CASSLAPLLADIYNEQFF. The gene calls are TRBV7-2 and TRBJ2-1; 7 bases match TRBD2. The germline gives CDR1 SGHTA, CDR2 FQGNSA. This CDR3 is built from 18 residues. J gave up 4 bases and V 0 bases, and 12 bases lay outside the gene matches.

This clone counts as large (0.1 to 1%). This chain connects TRBV10-3 to TRBJ1-3, with D tentatively TRBD1 (5 bases). Between the trimmed V and J ends, which lost 7 bases and 6 bases, there was a span of 13 bases. Per germline, CDR1 ENHRY and CDR2 SYGVKD. The CDR3 has 13 residues. CDR3 DNA sequence: TGTGCCATCATGGAGGGGCTGGCAAACACCATATATTTT. It yields the protein CAIMEGLANTIYF.

This clone has only a few counts. The chain employs TRBV6-6 and TRBJ1-2; D gene unclear. Germline values: CDR1 MNHNY, CDR2 SVGAGI (reference sequence). V dropped 5 bases and J dropped 5 bases, with 15 bases sitting between them. CDR3 length: 14 amino acids. CDR3 in DNA: TGTGCCAGCAGTCCATCCCTGAGAGGGTATGGCTACACCTTC. The encoded protein is CASSPSLRGYGYTF.

The chain has TRBV11-3 and TRBJ1-1; 9 nucleotides agree with TRBD1. The CDR3 runs 20 residues. The germline V gene encodes CDR1 SGHNT and CDR2 YENEEA. The V gene end was trimmed by 4 bases and the J gene end by 4 bases; junction bases not matched to a gene: 22. The CDR3 DNA is TGTGCCAGCAGCTCGTGGGGGTTTAAAAGGGACAGGGTTTATCGCACTGAAGCTTTCTTT. Protein sequence: CASSSWGFKRDRVYRTEAFF.

This clone is labeled medium-sized (0.01 to 0.1%). CDR3 loop: CASSLRRVMNTEAFF. CDR3 coding DNA: TGTGCCAGCAGTTTAAGGAGGGTAATGAACACTGAAGCTTTCTTT. The chain couples TRBV28 to TRBJ1-1; D is uncertain. The germline CDR1 and CDR2 sequences are MDHEN and SYDVKM. The CDR3 covers 15 residues. Deletions cut 2 bases from V and 0 bases from J, with 10 bases between. The whole variable domain, remainder taken from reference TRBV28 and TRBJ1-1, is DVKVTQSSRYLVKRTGEKVFLECVQDMDHENMFWYRQDPGLGLRLIYFSYDVKMKEKGDIPEGYSVSREKKERFSLILESASTNQTSMYLCASSLRRVMNTEAFFGQGTRLTVV.

This clone was observed at least ten times. The rearrangement uses TRBV11-3 and TRBJ2-3; 11 bases agree with TRBD2. Germline V lookup: CDR1 SGHNT, CDR2 YENEEA. This CDR3 is built from 15 residues. V trimming: 5 bases; J trimming: 2 bases; junction bases outside the gene matches: 3. The CDR3 sequence: CASSRLAGYTDTQYF. The CDR3 DNA sequence: TGTGCCAGCAGCCGACTAGCGGGGTACACAGATACGCAGTATTTT. Using reference TRBV11-3 and TRBJ2-3 for the parts outside the CDR3, the full variable domain is EAGVVQSPRYKIIEKKQPVAFWCNPISGHNTLYWYLQNLGQGPELLIRYENEEAVDDSQLPKDRFSAERLKGVDSTLKIQPAELGDSAVYLCASSRLAGYTDTQYFGPGTRLTVL.